The 31 T cell receptor beta chains presented below share a single source sample, sequenced in a study of T cells expressing NK-cell markers (TCRdb year 2020). Library generation was performed with 5' RACE. The sequencer listed for this sample is Illumina HiSeq 2000. Each CDR3 protein sequence appears as one entry after TCRdb reprocessed the reads, and no DNA is included. The data table for this sample lists more than 250,000 distinct CDR3 sequences. The ten most abundant clones make up about 0.4% of the sample. The sequencing sample was made of blood T cells: a sorted CD56 or NKG2C T cell subset, CD4+ or CD8+ T cells, or bulk PBMC T cells (not recorded which). Receptor source: a man in his late teens or twenties in good health. Donor details come from another sample of the same person, matched by shared clones.

The chain couples TRBV18 to TRBJ1-1; TCRdb gives TRBD1 as the D gene, but with no DNA this cannot be confirmed. This CDR3 comprises 17 residues. Germline-derived CDR1 and CDR2 are KGHSH and LQKENI. The CDR3 reads CASSPLTGTKGGTEAFF.

V and J are TRBV30 and TRBJ2-1. From germline, CDR1 is GTSNPN and CDR2 SVGIG (reference sequence). The CDR3 runs 14 residues. The CDR3 region is CAWSVRLGNNEQFF.

V usage is TRBV12-3 or TRBV12-4 and J usage is TRBJ2-1; lacking DNA, the TRBD2 call made by TCRdb goes unchecked. The length of the CDR3 is 14 residues. The CDR3 is CASTELAGLNEQFF.

The chain joins TRBV5-1 to TRBJ2-3; TCRdb returns TRBD1, unconfirmable since there is no DNA. The germline V gene has CDR1 SGHRS and CDR2 YFSETQ. This CDR3 region has 17 residues. The CDR3 protein is CASTLGVTGLGTDTQYF.

This sequence joins TRBV7-3 and TRBJ2-2. The germline CDR1 and CDR2 sequences are SGHTA and FQGTGA. The CDR3 is made up of 12 amino acids. Here the CDR3 reads CASSSNIGELFF. Supplemented by reference TRBV7-3 and TRBJ2-2, the full variable domain reads GAGVSQTPSNKVTEKGKYVELRCDPISGHTALYWYRQSLGQGPEFLIYFQGTGAADDSGLPNDRFFAVRPEGSVSTLKIQRTERGDSAVYLCASSSNIGELFFGEGSRLTVL.

J is TRBJ2-5 and V is TRBV5-1; TCRdb's D call of TRBD1 is untestable without DNA. Germline V lookup: CDR1 SGHRS, CDR2 YFSETQ. This CDR3 region has 13 residues. This chain's CDR3 is CARKMYREETQYF.

The CDR3 sequence is CASSPLYSDNEQFF. V usage is TRBV18 and J usage is TRBJ2-1; TCRdb's D gene call, TRBD2, goes unchecked for lack of DNA. CDR1 and CDR2 from the germline V gene are KGHSH and LQKENI. This CDR3 is 14 amino acids long. The full variable domain, rest sourced from reference TRBV18 and TRBJ2-1, is NAGVMQNPRHLVRRRGQEARLRCSPMKGHSHVYWYRQLPEEGLKFMVYLQKENIIDESGMPKERFSAEFPKEGPSILRIQQVVRGDSAAYFCASSPLYSDNEQFFGPGTRLTVL.

V gene TRBV5-6 combines with J gene TRBJ2-1; TCRdb's assignment of TRBD1 cannot be checked, as there is no DNA. CDR1 and CDR2 from the germline V gene are SGHDT and YYEEEE. The CDR3 runs 13 residues. The CDR3 region is CASSLPGADEQFF.

The V and J genes are TRBV5-1 and TRBJ2-3; without DNA, the TCRdb call of TRBD2 cannot be checked. This CDR3 contains 16 residues. Per the germline V gene, CDR1 is SGHRS and CDR2 is YFSETQ. This CDR3 is CASSPGDYPNTDTQYF.

The chain combines TRBV15 with TRBJ2-5. The CDR3 consists of 14 residues. Germline CDR1 reads LNHNV; CDR2 reads YYDKDF (reference sequence). CDR3 region: CATGESWTEETQYF.

This rearrangement joins TRBV7-9 to TRBJ1-4. The CDR3 length is 16 residues. Germline V gene lookup returns CDR1 SEHNR and CDR2 FQNEAQ (reference sequence). The CDR3 sequence: CASSLRASATNEKLFF.

The rearrangement uses TRBV4-1 and TRBJ1-4. The CDR3 spans 13 residues. Germline V gives CDR1 MGHRA, CDR2 YSYEKL. The CDR3 reads CASSQGLGGKLFF.

The genes are TRBV20-1 and TRBJ1-2. The germline CDR1 and CDR2 sequences are DFQATT and SNEGSKA (reference sequence). The CDR3 loop spans 14 amino acids. CDR3 amino acids: CSARDQQLLYGYTF.

The V and J genes are TRBV5-1 and TRBJ1-3. Germline V CDR1 and CDR2: SGHRS, YFSETQ. The length of the CDR3 is 16 residues. CDR3 protein: CASSLYPSSSGNTIYF.

The chain couples TRBV15 to TRBJ2-5; there is no DNA to check the TCRdb D call of TRBD1. Germline CDR1 and CDR2: LNHNV and YYDKDF (reference sequence). The CDR3 spans 15 residues. CDR3 protein: CATSSSGDRQETQYF.

This chain links TRBV12-3 or TRBV12-4 with TRBJ1-5; TCRdb calls TRBD1, which cannot be checked without DNA. This CDR3 has 16 residues. CDR3 protein: CASSLGDRAGNQPQHF.

The chain uses TRBV12-3 or TRBV12-4 and TRBJ1-1; there is no DNA to check the TCRdb D call of TRBD1. The CDR3 consists of 13 residues. The CDR3 loop is CASSSTGGTEAFF.

The chain uses TRBV20-1 and TRBJ2-1; checking the TCRdb D call of TRBD2 is not possible without DNA. CDR3 length: 15 residues. The germline V gene has CDR1 DFQATT and CDR2 SNEGSKA (reference sequence). The CDR3 is CSARGTSGGNNEQFF.

The chain is built from TRBV3-1 and TRBJ2-1; absent DNA, TCRdb's TRBD1 call cannot be checked. Germline V gene data show CDR1 as LGHDT and CDR2 as YNNKEL (reference sequence). CDR3 length equals 15 residues. The CDR3 sequence: CASSQAGTNTNEQFF.

The chain uses TRBV10-3 and TRBJ2-2; TCRdb lists TRBD2, though no DNA is available to test this call. The CDR3 has 14 amino acids. CDR1 and CDR2 from the germline V gene are ENHRY and SYGVKD. CDR3 sequence reads: CAISGAGGAGELFF.

The chain has TRBV10-3 and TRBJ2-3. This CDR3 spans 13 amino acids. Germline V lookup: CDR1 ENHRY, CDR2 SYGVKD. Here the CDR3 reads CAIRKTSADTQYF.

The V gene is TRBV29-1, the J gene TRBJ2-4; TCRdb picks TRBD2, but there is no DNA to check that call. CDR3 size: 11 residues. The germline gives CDR1 SQVTM, CDR2 ANQGSEA. The CDR3 region is CSVRGRDIQYF.

The chain has TRBV18 and TRBJ2-3; TCRdb returns TRBD1, unconfirmable since there is no DNA. CDR3 length: 16 residues. Germline CDR1 and CDR2: KGHSH and LQKENI. The CDR3 spells CASSPPKGQSTDTQYF.

The chain has TRBV5-6 and TRBJ1-5; TCRdb picks TRBD1, but there is no DNA to check that call. This CDR3 has 17 residues. Per germline, CDR1 SGHDT and CDR2 YYEEEE. The chain's CDR3 is CASSLYRWGSFNQPQHF.

The V gene is TRBV7-2, the J gene TRBJ1-3; TCRdb returns TRBD1, unconfirmable since there is no DNA. The CDR3 length is 15 residues. Germline V CDR1 and CDR2: SGHTA, FQGNSA. The CDR3 here is CASTTSTGTFNTIYF.

The genes are TRBV20-1 and TRBJ1-5; TCRdb's D call of TRBD1 is untestable without DNA. The length of the CDR3 is 16 residues. Germline CDR1 reads DFQATT; CDR2 reads SNEGSKA (reference sequence). CDR3 in amino acids: CSARPGTGGFDQPQHF.

This rearrangement joins TRBV12-3 or TRBV12-4 to TRBJ2-5; TCRdb indicates TRBD2, and absent DNA this call remains unverified. The length of the CDR3 is 16 residues. CDR3 sequence reads: CASRSGTSGSKGTQYF.

The chain employs TRBV5-6 and TRBJ1-3; TCRdb outputs TRBD1, but without DNA this stays unchecked. CDR1 is SGHDT, CDR2 YYEEEE, per germline. This CDR3 spans 14 amino acids. The CDR3 is CASSLGTLGNTIYF. The variable domain in full, with the rest retrieved from reference TRBV5-6 and TRBJ1-3, is DAGVTQSPTHLIKTRGQQVTLRCSPKSGHDTVSWYQQALGQGPQFIFQYYEEEERQRGNFPDRFSGHQFPNYSSELNVNALLLGDSALYLCASSLGTLGNTIYFGEGSWLTVV.

This rearrangement joins TRBV3-1 to TRBJ2-7. The CDR3 is 13 residues long. Germline V gives CDR1 LGHDT, CDR2 YNNKEL (reference sequence). The CDR3 loop is CASSPDIGAEQYF.

The J gene is TRBJ2-5, the V gene TRBV5-1; the TCRdb D gene call, TRBD2, has no DNA to confirm it. Germline V CDR1 and CDR2: SGHRS, YFSETQ. The CDR3 is 14 residues long. The CDR3 loop is CASSYVAEGETQYF. The full variable domain, in which reference TRBV5-1 and TRBJ2-5 provide the parts outside the CDR3, is KAGVTQTPRYLIKTRGQQVTLSCSPISGHRSVSWYQQTPGQGLQFLFEYFSETQRNKGNFPGRFSGRQFSNSRSEMNVSTLELGDSALYLCASSYVAEGETQYFGPGTRLLVL.

The genes are TRBV14 and TRBJ1-2. The CDR3 spans 13 residues. Germline CDR1 SGHDN, CDR2 FVKESK. CDR3 amino acids: CASSPGRTYGYTF.